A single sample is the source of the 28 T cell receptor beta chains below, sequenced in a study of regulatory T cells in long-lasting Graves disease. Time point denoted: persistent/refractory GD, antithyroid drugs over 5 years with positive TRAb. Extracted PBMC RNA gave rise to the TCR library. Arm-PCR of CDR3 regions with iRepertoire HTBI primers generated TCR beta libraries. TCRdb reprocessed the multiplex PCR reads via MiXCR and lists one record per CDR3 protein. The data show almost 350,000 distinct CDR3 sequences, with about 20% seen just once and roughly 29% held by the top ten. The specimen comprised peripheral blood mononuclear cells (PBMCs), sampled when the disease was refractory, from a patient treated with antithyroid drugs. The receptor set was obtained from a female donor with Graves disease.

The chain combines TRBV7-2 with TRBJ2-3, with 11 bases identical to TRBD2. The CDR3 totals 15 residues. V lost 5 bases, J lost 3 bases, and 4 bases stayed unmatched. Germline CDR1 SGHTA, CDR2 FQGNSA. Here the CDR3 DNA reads TGTGCCAGCAGCACAAGGACTAGCGGGACAGATACGCAGTATTTT. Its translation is CASSTRTSGTDTQYF.

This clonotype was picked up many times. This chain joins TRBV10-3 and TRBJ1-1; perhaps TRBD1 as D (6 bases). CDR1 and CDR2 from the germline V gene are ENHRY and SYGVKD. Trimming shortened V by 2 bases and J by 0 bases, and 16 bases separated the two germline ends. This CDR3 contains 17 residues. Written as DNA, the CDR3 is TGTGCCATCAGTGAGGCCCCGGGGGCGCGATTGAACACTGAAGCTTTCTTT. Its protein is CAISEAPGARLNTEAFF.

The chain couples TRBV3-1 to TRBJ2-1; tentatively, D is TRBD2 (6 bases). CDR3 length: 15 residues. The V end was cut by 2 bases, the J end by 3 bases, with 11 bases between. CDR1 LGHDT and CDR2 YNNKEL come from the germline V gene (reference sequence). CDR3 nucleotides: TGTGCCAGCAGCCAACGGGGAGGATTCTACAATGAGCAGTTCTTC. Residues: CASSQRGGFYNEQFF.

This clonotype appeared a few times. The CDR3 region is CASSQDRRRAENTEAFF. The CDR3, as DNA: TGCGCCAGCAGCCAAGATCGCCGTAGGGCTGAGAACACTGAAGCTTTCTTT. The rearrangement links TRBV4-3 to TRBJ1-1, with D hard to call. The CDR3 is made up of 17 amino acids. Germline CDR1 reads LGHNA; CDR2 reads YSLEER. V was clipped by 0 bases and J by 1 base, with 15 bases between them.

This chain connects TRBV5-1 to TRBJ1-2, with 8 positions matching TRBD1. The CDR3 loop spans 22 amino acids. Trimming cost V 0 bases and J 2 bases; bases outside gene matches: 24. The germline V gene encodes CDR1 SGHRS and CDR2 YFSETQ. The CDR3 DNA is TGCGCCAGCAGCTTGGCCTCTACTTTCGGGGACAGGTTCGAGGTCTCAAACTATGGCTACACCTTC. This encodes CASSLASTFGDRFEVSNYGYTF.

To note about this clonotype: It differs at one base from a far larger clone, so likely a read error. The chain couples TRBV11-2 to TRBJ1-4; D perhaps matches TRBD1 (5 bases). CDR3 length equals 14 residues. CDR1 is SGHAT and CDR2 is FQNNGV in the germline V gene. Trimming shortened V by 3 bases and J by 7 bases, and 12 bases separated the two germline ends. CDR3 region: CASSFQPGSEKLFF. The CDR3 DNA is TGTGCCAGCAGCTTCCAGCCAGGGAGTGAAAAACTGTTTTTT. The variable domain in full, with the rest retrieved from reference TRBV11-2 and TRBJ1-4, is EAGVAQSPRYKIIEKRQSVAFWCNPISGHATLYWYQQILGQGPKLLIQFQNNGVVDDSQLPKDRFSAERLKGVDSTLKIQPAKLEDSAVYLCASSFQPGSEKLFFGSGTQLSVL.

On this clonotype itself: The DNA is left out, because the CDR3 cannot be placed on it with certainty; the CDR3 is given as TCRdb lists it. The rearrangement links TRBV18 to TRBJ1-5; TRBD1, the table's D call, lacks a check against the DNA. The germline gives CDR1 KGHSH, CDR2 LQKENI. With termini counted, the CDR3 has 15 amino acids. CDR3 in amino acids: CASSPGHFGNQPQHF.

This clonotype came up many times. DNA for the CDR3: TGTGCCAGCAGTTCCGCAGGGGGCGAAAACATTCAGTACTTC. Its protein product is CASSSAGGENIQYF. The rearrangement joins TRBV27 to TRBJ2-4, with 8 bases lining up with TRBD1. Germline CDR1 and CDR2: MNHEY and SMNVEV (reference sequence). This CDR3 comprises 14 residues. V lost 4 bases to trimming and J lost 5 bases; unmatched junction nucleotides: 4.

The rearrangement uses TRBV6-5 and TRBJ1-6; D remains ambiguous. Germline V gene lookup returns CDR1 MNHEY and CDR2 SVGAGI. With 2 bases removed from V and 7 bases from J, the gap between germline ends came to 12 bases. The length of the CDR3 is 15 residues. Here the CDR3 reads CASSYTTLPNSPLHF. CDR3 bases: TGTGCCAGCAGTTACACGACCTTGCCAAATTCACCCCTCCACTTT.

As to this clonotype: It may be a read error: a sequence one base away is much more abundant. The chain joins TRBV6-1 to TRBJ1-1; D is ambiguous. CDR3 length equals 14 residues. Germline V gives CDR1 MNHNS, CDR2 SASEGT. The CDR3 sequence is CASSEEGMNTEASF. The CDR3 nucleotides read TGTGCCAGCAGTGAAGAGGGAATGAACACTGAAGCTTCCTTT.

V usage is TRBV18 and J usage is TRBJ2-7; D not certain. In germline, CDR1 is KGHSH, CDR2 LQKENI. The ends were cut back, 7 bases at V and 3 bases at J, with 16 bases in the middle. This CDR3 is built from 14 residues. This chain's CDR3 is CASYTAGRGYEQYF. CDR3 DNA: TGTGCCAGCTATACCGCAGGTCGCGGCTACGAGCAGTACTTC.

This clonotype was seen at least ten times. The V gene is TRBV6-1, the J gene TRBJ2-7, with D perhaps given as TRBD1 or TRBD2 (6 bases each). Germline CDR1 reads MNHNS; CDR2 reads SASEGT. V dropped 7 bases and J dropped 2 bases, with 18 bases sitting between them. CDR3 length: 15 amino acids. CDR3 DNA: TGTGCCAGCACCAAGGATGGGGGGCGAGCCTACGAGCAGTACTTC. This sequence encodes CASTKDGGRAYEQYF.

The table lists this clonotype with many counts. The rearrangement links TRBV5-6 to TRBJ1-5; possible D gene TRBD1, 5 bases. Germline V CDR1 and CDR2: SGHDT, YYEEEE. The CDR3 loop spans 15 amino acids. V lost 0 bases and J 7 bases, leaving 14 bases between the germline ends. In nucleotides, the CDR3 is TGTGCCAGCAGCTTGGGGTCCGGAGGGGTGCAGCCCCAGCATTTT. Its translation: CASSLGSGGVQPQHF.

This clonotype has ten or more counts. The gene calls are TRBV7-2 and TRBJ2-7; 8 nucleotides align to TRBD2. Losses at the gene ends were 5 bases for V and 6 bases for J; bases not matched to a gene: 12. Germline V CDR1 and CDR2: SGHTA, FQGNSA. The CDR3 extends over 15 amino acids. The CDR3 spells CASSRGGGLEREQYF. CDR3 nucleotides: TGTGCCAGCAGCCGTGGGGGGGGACTAGAGCGCGAGCAGTACTTC.

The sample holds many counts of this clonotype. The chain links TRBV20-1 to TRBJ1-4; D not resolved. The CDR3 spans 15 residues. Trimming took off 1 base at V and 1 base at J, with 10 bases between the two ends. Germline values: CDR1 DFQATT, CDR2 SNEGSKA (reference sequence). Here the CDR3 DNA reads TGCAGTGCTAGAGGGACGGCGGAAACTAATGAAAAACTGTTTTTT. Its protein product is CSARGTAETNEKLFF.

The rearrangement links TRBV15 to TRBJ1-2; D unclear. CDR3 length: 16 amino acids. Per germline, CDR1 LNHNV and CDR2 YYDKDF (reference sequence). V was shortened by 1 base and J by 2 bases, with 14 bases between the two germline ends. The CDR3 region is CATSRGGLGGNYGYTF. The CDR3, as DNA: TGTGCCACCAGCAGAGGAGGGTTAGGAGGAAACTATGGCTACACCTTC. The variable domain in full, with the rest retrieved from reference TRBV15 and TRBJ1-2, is DAMVIQNPRYQVTQFGKPVTLSCSQTLNHNVMYWYQQKSSQAPKLLFHYYDKDFNNEADTPDNFQSRRPNTSFCFLDIRSPGLGDTAMYLCATSRGGLGGNYGYTFGSGTRLTVV.

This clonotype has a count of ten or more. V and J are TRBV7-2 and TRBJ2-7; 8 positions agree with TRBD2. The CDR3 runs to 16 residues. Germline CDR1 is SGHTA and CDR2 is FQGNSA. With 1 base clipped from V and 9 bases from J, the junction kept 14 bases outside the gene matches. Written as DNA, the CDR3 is TGTGCCAGCAGCTTAGAGGGAGCGGGGGAGGCATTACGGCAGTACTTC. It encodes CASSLEGAGEALRQYF. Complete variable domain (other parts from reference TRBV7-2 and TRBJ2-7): GAGVSQSPSNKVTEKGKDVELRCDPISGHTALYWYRQSLGQGLEFLIYFQGNSAPDKSGLPSDRFSAERTGGSVSTLTIQRTQQEDSAVYLCASSLEGAGEALRQYFGPGTRLTVT.

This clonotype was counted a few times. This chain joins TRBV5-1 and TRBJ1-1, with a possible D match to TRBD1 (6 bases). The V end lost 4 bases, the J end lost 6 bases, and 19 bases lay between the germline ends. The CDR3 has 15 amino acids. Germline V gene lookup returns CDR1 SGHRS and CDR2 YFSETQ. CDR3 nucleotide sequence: TGCGCCAGCAGCACTACAACAGGGATGCTGGCTGAAGCTTTCTTT. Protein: CASSTTTGMLAEAFF. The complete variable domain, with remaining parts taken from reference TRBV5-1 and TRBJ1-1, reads KAGVTQTPRYLIKTRGQQVTLSCSPISGHRSVSWYQQTPGQGLQFLFEYFSETQRNKGNFPGRFSGRQFSNSRSEMNVSTLELGDSALYLCASSTTTGMLAEAFFGQGTRLTVV.

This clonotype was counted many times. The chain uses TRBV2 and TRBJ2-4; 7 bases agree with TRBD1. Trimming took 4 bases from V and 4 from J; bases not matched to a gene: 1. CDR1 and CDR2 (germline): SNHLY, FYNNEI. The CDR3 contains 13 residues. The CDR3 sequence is CASSGQGKNIQYF. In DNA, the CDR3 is TGTGCCAGCAGTGGACAGGGAAAAAACATTCAGTACTTC.

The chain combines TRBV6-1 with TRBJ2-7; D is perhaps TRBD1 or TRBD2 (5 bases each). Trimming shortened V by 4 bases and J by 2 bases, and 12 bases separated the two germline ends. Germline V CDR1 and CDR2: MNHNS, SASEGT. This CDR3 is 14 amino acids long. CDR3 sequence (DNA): TGTGCCAGCAGTGGGGACCCCACTACCTACGAGCAGTACTTC. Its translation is CASSGDPTTYEQYF.

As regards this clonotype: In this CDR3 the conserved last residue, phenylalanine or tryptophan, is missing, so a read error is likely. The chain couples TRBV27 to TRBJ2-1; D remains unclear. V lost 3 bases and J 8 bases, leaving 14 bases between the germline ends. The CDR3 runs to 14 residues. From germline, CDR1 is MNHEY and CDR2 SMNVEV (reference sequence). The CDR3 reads CASSFYGLGDEQFL. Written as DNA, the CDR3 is TGTGCCAGCAGTTTTTATGGCCTTGGCGATGAGCAGTTCCTC.

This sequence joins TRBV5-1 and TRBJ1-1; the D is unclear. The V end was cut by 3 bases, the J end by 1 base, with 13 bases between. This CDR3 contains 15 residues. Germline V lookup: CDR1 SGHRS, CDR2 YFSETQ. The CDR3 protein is CASSWAGRENTEAFF. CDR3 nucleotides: TGCGCCAGCAGCTGGGCGGGGAGGGAGAACACTGAAGCTTTCTTT.

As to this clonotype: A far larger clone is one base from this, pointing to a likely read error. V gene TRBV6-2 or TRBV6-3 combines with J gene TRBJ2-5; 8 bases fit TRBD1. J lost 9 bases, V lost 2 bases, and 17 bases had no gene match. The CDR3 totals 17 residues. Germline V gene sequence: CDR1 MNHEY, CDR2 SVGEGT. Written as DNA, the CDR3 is TGTGCCAGCAGTTACGAGGGAGGAAGGACAGGGATCGAGGCCCAGTACTTC. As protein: CASSYEGGRTGIEAQYF.

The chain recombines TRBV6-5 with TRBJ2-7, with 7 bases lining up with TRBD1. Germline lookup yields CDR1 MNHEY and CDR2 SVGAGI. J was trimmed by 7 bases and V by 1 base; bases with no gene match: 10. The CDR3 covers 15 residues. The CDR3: CASSYFPGTVEEQYF. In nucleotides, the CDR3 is TGTGCCAGCAGTTACTTCCCGGGGACAGTAGAGGAGCAGTACTTC.

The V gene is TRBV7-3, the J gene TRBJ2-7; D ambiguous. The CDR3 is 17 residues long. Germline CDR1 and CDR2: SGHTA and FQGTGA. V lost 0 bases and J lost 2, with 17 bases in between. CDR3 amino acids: CASSLTVGPTPAYEQYF. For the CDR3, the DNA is TGTGCCAGCAGCTTAACGGTAGGGCCAACCCCGGCCTACGAGCAGTACTTC.

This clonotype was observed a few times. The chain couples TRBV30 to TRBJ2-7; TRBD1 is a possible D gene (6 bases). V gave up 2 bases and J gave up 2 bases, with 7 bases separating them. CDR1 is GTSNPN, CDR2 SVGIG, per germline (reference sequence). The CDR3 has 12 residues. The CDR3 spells CAWSRQAYEQYF. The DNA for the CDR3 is TGTGCCTGGAGTCGACAGGCCTACGAGCAGTACTTC. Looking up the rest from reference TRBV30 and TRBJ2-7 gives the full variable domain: SQTIHQWPATLVQPVGSPLSLECTVEGTSNPNLYWYRQAAGRGLQLLFYSVGIGQISSEVPQNLSASRPQDRQFILSSKKLLLSDSGFYLCAWSRQAYEQYFGPGTRLTVT.

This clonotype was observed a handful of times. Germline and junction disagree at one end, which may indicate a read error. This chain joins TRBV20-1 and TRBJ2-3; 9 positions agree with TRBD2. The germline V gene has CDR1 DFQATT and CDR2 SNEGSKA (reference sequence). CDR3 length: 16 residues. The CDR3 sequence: CSASDPGAGGSDSQYF. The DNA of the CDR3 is TGCAGTGCTAGCGATCCGGGGGCGGGAGGGTCAGATTCGCAGTATTTT.

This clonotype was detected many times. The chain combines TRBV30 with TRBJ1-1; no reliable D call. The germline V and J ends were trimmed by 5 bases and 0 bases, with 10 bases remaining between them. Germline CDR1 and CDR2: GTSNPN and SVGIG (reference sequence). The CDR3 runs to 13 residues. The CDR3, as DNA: TGTGCCTGGGGAACAACGATGAACACTGAAGCTTTCTTT. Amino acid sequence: CAWGTTMNTEAFF.